The 8 T cell receptor beta chains given below trace back to one sample, sequenced in a study of cytomegalovirus exposure and HLA in healthy donors. 13 Jbeta primers and 60 Vbeta primers were used for the PCR. Libraries were prepared by immunoSEQ multiplex PCR; TCRdb keeps only in-frame clonotypes and omits some of them. Altogether around 64,000 clones are present, approximately 81% being singletons, with the ten largest covering 20% to 25%. Sequencing was carried out using PBMCs. These TCRs come from a woman in her twenties or thirties in good health and CMV-seropositive.

The chain recombines TRBV29-1 with TRBJ2-7; 9 bases map to TRBD1. Germline CDR1 and CDR2: SQVTM and ANQGSEA. This CDR3 is 12 amino acids long. V gave up 4 bases and J gave up 6 bases; unmatched junction bases: 4. CDR3 nucleotides: TGCAGCGTTGGGGGACAGGGTCGCGAGCAGTACTTC. This translates into CSVGGQGREQYF.

The gene calls are TRBV19 and TRBJ1-4, with a weak D call TRBD1 (6 bases). Germline V gives CDR1 LNHDA, CDR2 SQIVND (reference sequence). The CDR3 has 14 amino acids. Trimming left V 7 bases short and J 12 bases short, with 21 bases between. In nucleotides, the CDR3 is TGTGCCAGTAACTCCGGGACAACCTTTGGGGAACTGTTTTTT. Its translation is CASNSGTTFGELFF.

This clone came up once. V and J are TRBV4-2 and TRBJ1-1; D perhaps matches TRBD1 (5 bases). V lost 1 base and J lost 0, with 12 bases in between. This CDR3 spans 16 amino acids. Germline loops: CDR1 LGHNA, CDR2 YNFKEQ. Here the CDR3 reads CASSQGSKGMNTEAFF. CDR3 DNA: TGTGCCAGCAGCCAAGGGAGTAAGGGGATGAACACTGAAGCTTTCTTT.

CDR3 bases: TGTGCCAGCAGCCCTCAAGGCAGGGGACACACTGAAGCTTTCTTT. Encoded protein: CASSPQGRGHTEAFF. The chain employs TRBV28 and TRBJ1-1; D may be TRBD1 (6 bases). Trimming shortened V by 6 bases and J by 3 bases, and 17 bases separated the two germline ends. The germline V gene has CDR1 MDHEN and CDR2 SYDVKM. The CDR3 runs to 15 residues.

The chain carries TRBV15 and TRBJ1-5, with D possibly TRBD1 on 6 matching bases. This CDR3 spans 14 amino acids. Germline V lookup: CDR1 LNHNV, CDR2 YYDKDF (reference sequence). V gave up 5 bases and J gave up 6 bases, with 14 bases separating them. The CDR3 nucleotides read TGTGCCACCAGCCCCAGGGGCGCGGGTCAGCCCCAGCATTTT. Residues: CATSPRGAGQPQHF.

The chain couples TRBV5-1 to TRBJ2-1; tentatively, D is TRBD2 (6 bases). The CDR3 runs to 14 residues. Germline loops: CDR1 SGHRS, CDR2 YFSETQ. V lost 6 bases, J lost 3 bases, and 13 bases lay in between. The CDR3 sequence: CASKWAEGYNEQFF. CDR3 bases: TGCGCCAGCAAATGGGCGGAGGGCTACAATGAGCAGTTCTTC.

This rearrangement joins TRBV7-8 to TRBJ1-5; 7 bases match TRBD1. CDR1 SGHVS and CDR2 FQNEAQ come from the germline V gene. V lost 2 bases, J lost 2 bases, and 3 bases stayed unmatched. The CDR3 length is 15 residues. The CDR3 bases are TGTGCCAGCAGCTTATCCCAGGGGGGCAATCAGCCCCAGCATTTT. As protein: CASSLSQGGNQPQHF.

Remarks on this clone: Other DNA sequences of this sample code for an identical CDR3. The V gene is TRBV6-5, the J gene TRBJ1-5; D not resolved. The CDR3 has 13 amino acids. The germline V and J ends were trimmed by 2 bases and 7 bases, with 9 bases remaining between them. Germline V CDR1 and CDR2: MNHEY, SVGAGI. CDR3 coding DNA: TGTGCCAGCAGTTACCGGGAGGGCCAGCCCCAGCATTTT. As protein: CASSYREGQPQHF.